Shown below are 31 T cell receptor beta chains from a single sample sequenced in a study of brain T cells in children with intractable seizures. Noted time point: blood from clinic visit 5 months post-surgery; TSC patient then seizure free. TCRdb keeps only in-frame clones here, not all; method: immunoSEQ multiplex PCR. The sample carries about 340,000 clones, over 90% recorded once. Sequencing used peripheral blood, obtained 4 to 6 months after surgery. The receptor source for this set is a boy in the first two years of life with tuberous sclerosis and intractable seizures.

The chain carries TRBV25-1 and TRBJ1-5; no definite D call. Germline values: CDR1 MGHDK, CDR2 SYGVNS. The CDR3 is 16 residues long. V lost 4 bases and J 1 base, leaving 14 bases between the germline ends. As DNA, the CDR3 is TGTGCCAGCAGTGGTAATGGCATCGACAGCAATCAGCCCCAGCATTTT. This encodes CASSGNGIDSNQPQHF.

The V call is TRBV2, the J call TRBJ1-1; possibly TRBD1 for D (6 bases). The ends were cut back, 5 bases at V and 4 bases at J, with 17 bases in the middle. This CDR3 contains 15 residues. The germline V gene encodes CDR1 SNHLY and CDR2 FYNNEI. The CDR3 region is CASSKLQGSITEAFF. CDR3 in DNA: TGTGCCAGCAGTAAGTTACAGGGATCGATCACTGAAGCTTTCTTT.

This rearrangement joins TRBV6-5 to TRBJ1-1; a possible D gene is TRBD1 (6 bases). Trimming cost V 2 bases and J 0 bases, with 10 bases left between them. Germline V gene sequence: CDR1 MNHEY, CDR2 SVGAGI. The CDR3 covers 15 residues. The CDR3 DNA reads TGTGCCAGCAGTTACCCCGGACAGATGAACACTGAAGCTTTCTTT. The encoded protein is CASSYPGQMNTEAFF.

The chain couples TRBV12-3 or TRBV12-4 to TRBJ2-3; D is possibly TRBD1 or TRBD2 (6 bases each). V was shortened by 5 bases and J by 4 bases, with 10 bases between the two germline ends. There are 13 residues in the CDR3. CDR3 amino acids: CASSTGGPDTQYF. CDR3 DNA sequence: TGTGCCAGCAGTACCGGGGGCCCAGATACGCAGTATTTT.

J is TRBJ2-7 and V is TRBV13; D unresolved. The CDR3 loop spans 13 amino acids. Per the germline V gene, CDR1 is PRHDT and CDR2 is FYEKMQ (reference sequence). Trimming pared 0 bases from V and 6 bases from J, leaving 9 bases between. The CDR3 coding sequence is TGTGCCAGCAGCTTAGGCCGGACGGGCGAGCAGTACTTC. It specifies CASSLGRTGEQYF.

The chain is built from TRBV7-9 and TRBJ2-1; 8 positions match TRBD2. Per germline, CDR1 SEHNR and CDR2 FQNEAQ (reference sequence). This CDR3 is 15 amino acids long. After removal of 3 bases from V and 2 bases from J, the junction contained 3 bases not matched to a gene. The CDR3 reads CASSFPTSAYNEQFF. CDR3 in DNA: TGTGCCAGCAGCTTTCCGACTAGCGCCTACAATGAGCAGTTCTTC.

This chain uses TRBV10-3 with TRBJ2-3; 7 nucleotides align to TRBD2. Germline CDR1 reads ENHRY; CDR2 reads SYGVKD. The V and J ends lost 6 bases and 0 bases, in that order; junction bases with no gene match: 9. The CDR3 loop spans 16 amino acids. CDR3 region: CAIRPFKRGSTDTQYF. In DNA, the CDR3 is TGTGCCATCAGACCCTTCAAGCGGGGAAGCACAGATACGCAGTATTTT.

This chain joins TRBV7-2 and TRBJ2-1; maybe TRBD2 (5 bases). The CDR3 covers 14 residues. Trimming cost V 7 bases and J 4 bases, with 14 bases left between them. Per the germline V gene, CDR1 is SGHTA and CDR2 is FQGNSA. This CDR3 is CASTAGPGYNEQFF. As DNA, the CDR3 is TGTGCCAGCACCGCCGGCCCGGGGTACAATGAGCAGTTCTTC.

This clone was seen once. V gene TRBV18 combines with J gene TRBJ2-7; D may be TRBD2 (6 bases). CDR3 length: 14 amino acids. CDR1 and CDR2 (germline): KGHSH, LQKENI. Trimming cost V 3 bases and J 2 bases, with 11 bases left between them. The CDR3 spells CASSPPGRPYEQYF. DNA for the CDR3: TGTGCCAGCTCACCCCCAGGGAGGCCCTACGAGCAGTACTTC.

This chain joins TRBV5-5 and TRBJ1-2; TRBD1 agrees at 7 bases. The CDR3 extends over 14 amino acids. Germline CDR1 SGHKS, CDR2 YYEKEE (reference sequence). Germline trimming cut 4 bases from V and 8 bases from J; bases unmatched to any gene: 11. CDR3 sequence (DNA): TGTGCCAGCAGCACCGGACAGGCTCTGGGGGGCTACACCTTC. Amino acids: CASSTGQALGGYTF.

The V gene is TRBV9, the J gene TRBJ2-1; 8 bases line up with TRBD2. Losses at the gene ends were 4 bases for V and 2 bases for J; bases not matched to a gene: 11. The CDR3 runs 17 residues. Per germline, CDR1 SGDLS and CDR2 YYNGEE. In DNA, the CDR3 is TGTGCCAGCAGCCCTTGGCGGGGGGAGGGAACCTACAATGAGCAGTTCTTC. Translating it yields CASSPWRGEGTYNEQFF.

The rearrangement joins TRBV5-1 to TRBJ2-1; maybe TRBD2 (6 bases). Germline V gene data show CDR1 as SGHRS and CDR2 as YFSETQ. V was trimmed by 0 bases and J by 7 bases, leaving 8 bases between them. The CDR3 runs to 13 residues. This CDR3 reads CASSLVEGNEQFF. In nucleotides, the CDR3 is TGCGCCAGCAGCTTGGTGGAGGGAAATGAGCAGTTCTTC.

This chain uses TRBV6-5 with TRBJ2-5; D may be TRBD1 (5 bases). Germline-derived CDR1 and CDR2 are MNHEY and SVGAGI. Trimming shortened V by 7 bases and J by 5 bases, and 14 bases separated the two germline ends. CDR3 length equals 13 residues. The CDR3 DNA sequence: TGTGCCAGCATCAGGTTAAAGGGGGAGACCCAGTACTTC. Encoded protein: CASIRLKGETQYF.

DNA for the CDR3: TGTGCCAGCAGGGCGGGAACTAAAGCCTACGAGCAGTACTTC. Translated, it gives CASRAGTKAYEQYF. The V call is TRBV2, the J call TRBJ2-7; a possible D gene is TRBD2 (6 bases). Germline CDR1 SNHLY, CDR2 FYNNEI. CDR3 length: 14 amino acids. The V end lost 6 bases, the J end lost 2 bases, and 14 bases lay between the germline ends.

This clone was detected only a few times. The rearrangement joins TRBV30 to TRBJ1-2; D call uncertain. Germline assignment: CDR1 GTSNPN and CDR2 SVGIG (reference sequence). The ends were cut back, 0 bases at V and 3 bases at J, with 2 bases in the middle. CDR3 length equals 11 residues. The CDR3, as DNA: TGTGCCTGGAGTGTAGACTATGGCTACACCTTC. Its protein product is CAWSVDYGYTF.

The chain combines TRBV5-4 with TRBJ1-5, with D uncertain. The CDR3 sequence is 14 residues long. The germline CDR1 and CDR2 sequences are SGHNT and YYREEE (reference sequence). Deletions cut 2 bases from V and 1 base from J, with 7 bases between. For the CDR3, the DNA is TGTGCCAGCAGCTTTGAAGGAAGCAATCAGCCCCAGCATTTT. Protein sequence: CASSFEGSNQPQHF.

CDR3 in DNA: TGTGCCAGCAGCTCTAGCGGGGGGGCCTCGTCTGAGCAGTTCTTC. It is translated as CASSSSGGASSEQFF. V usage is TRBV7-9 and J usage is TRBJ2-1, with 12 bases identical to TRBD2. This CDR3 comprises 15 residues. Per the germline V gene, CDR1 is SEHNR and CDR2 is FQNEAQ (reference sequence). After removal of 4 bases from V and 9 bases from J, the junction contained 7 bases not matched to a gene.

The chain links TRBV5-1 to TRBJ1-3; D is unclear. The ends were cut back, 4 bases at V and 0 bases at J, with 8 bases in the middle. This CDR3 has 14 residues. Germline-derived CDR1 and CDR2 are SGHRS and YFSETQ. The CDR3 DNA is TGCGCCAGCAGCATAGGAACCTCTGGAAACACCATATATTTT. Residues: CASSIGTSGNTIYF.

The gene calls are TRBV11-2 and TRBJ2-7; D is perhaps TRBD2 (6 bases). CDR3 size: 16 residues. V shed 4 bases and J shed 4 bases, with 20 bases lying between them. CDR1 and CDR2 from the germline V gene are SGHAT and FQNNGV. The CDR3, as DNA: TGTGCCAGCAGCTGCCTCCGGGACTGCCCTGGGTACGAGCAGTACTTC. Encoded protein: CASSCLRDCPGYEQYF.

The rearrangement joins TRBV12-3 or TRBV12-4 to TRBJ2-7; no reliable D call. Trimming stripped 8 bases from V and 2 bases from J, with 7 bases between. This CDR3 is 11 amino acids long. CDR3 loop: CASGFPYEQYF. As DNA, the CDR3 is TGTGCCAGCGGGTTTCCCTACGAGCAGTACTTC.

The CDR3 DNA is TGTGCCAGCAGCGTAGCGACCACTAGGAGGGGCATTCAGTACTTC. Translated: CASSVATTRRGIQYF. V usage is TRBV9 and J usage is TRBJ2-4, with a tentative D call TRBD2 (6 bases). CDR3 length equals 15 residues. Germline loops: CDR1 SGDLS, CDR2 YYNGEE. The ends were cut back, 0 bases at V and 9 bases at J, with 16 bases in the middle.

The chain carries TRBV11-2 and TRBJ1-1, with D unclear. V dropped 6 bases and J dropped 0 bases, with 14 bases sitting between them. CDR1 is SGHAT, CDR2 FQNNGV, per germline. The CDR3 is 15 residues long. DNA for the CDR3: TGTGCCAGCAGACAAGCTTCAGGCGTGAACACTGAAGCTTTCTTT. It codes for CASRQASGVNTEAFF.

In nucleotides, the CDR3 is TGTGCCTGGAGTGTAAACACCCGCACAGATACGCAGTATTTT. Translating it yields CAWSVNTRTDTQYF. The rearrangement joins TRBV30 to TRBJ2-3; D gene unclear. V dropped 0 bases and J dropped 1 base, with 8 bases sitting between them. Germline CDR1 and CDR2: GTSNPN and SVGIG (reference sequence). The CDR3 spans 14 residues.

CDR3 sequence (DNA): TGTGCCAGCAGGACAGGGGGCTCCTACGAGCAGTACTTC. The encoded protein is CASRTGGSYEQYF. This chain links TRBV27 with TRBJ2-7; 9 nucleotides line up with TRBD1. Germline trimming cut 6 bases from V and 0 bases from J; bases unmatched to any gene: 0. Looked up from germline, CDR1 is MNHEY and CDR2 is SMNVEV (reference sequence). The CDR3 is 13 amino acids.

V is TRBV4-1 and J is TRBJ2-7; D gene ambiguous. V dropped 1 base and J dropped 4 bases, with 14 bases sitting between them. From germline, CDR1 is MGHRA and CDR2 YSYEKL. This CDR3 has 15 amino acids. CDR3 sequence reads: CASSQGPTNFYEQYF. DNA of the CDR3: TGCGCCAGCAGCCAAGGGCCTACCAACTTTTACGAGCAGTACTTC.

The chain recombines TRBV5-1 with TRBJ2-2; 13 bases map to TRBD2. Trimming took 3 bases from V and 3 from J; bases not matched to a gene: 8. From germline, CDR1 is SGHRS and CDR2 YFSETQ. The CDR3 has 18 residues. The CDR3: CASSSRTSGRGYTGELFF. As DNA, the CDR3 is TGCGCCAGCAGCTCGCGGACTAGCGGGAGAGGGTACACCGGGGAGCTGTTTTTT.

This rearrangement joins TRBV2 to TRBJ2-2; TRBD1 matches 8 bases. The V segment lost 7 bases and the J segment 4 bases; nucleotides outside the gene matches: 8. This CDR3 contains 15 residues. Germline V CDR1 and CDR2: SNHLY, FYNNEI. The CDR3 sequence is CASILGDRPTGELFF. CDR3 nucleotide sequence: TGTGCCAGCATCCTAGGGGACAGGCCCACCGGGGAGCTGTTTTTT. The full variable domain, its missing parts supplied by reference TRBV2 and TRBJ2-2, is EPEVTQTPSHQVTQMGQEVILRCVPISNHLYFYWYRQILGQKVEFLVSFYNNEISEKSEIFDDQFSVERPDGSNFTLKIRSTKLEDSAMYFCASILGDRPTGELFFGEGSRLTVL.

The chain recombines TRBV5-1 with TRBJ1-2; 7 bases fit TRBD1. Per germline, CDR1 SGHRS and CDR2 YFSETQ. The CDR3 length is 13 residues. The ends lost 5 bases at V and 6 bases at J; junction bases unmatched: 7. CDR3 region: CASRETGTDGYTF. DNA of the CDR3: TGCGCCAGCAGGGAAACCGGGACAGATGGCTACACCTTC.

The CDR3 bases are TGTGCCAGCAGCCTCAAGGTTGCCAGGGGAGGGGTGGGCTACACCTTC. It translates to CASSLKVARGGVGYTF. The gene calls are TRBV3-1 (or the pseudogene TRBV3-2) and TRBJ1-2, with D possibly matching TRBD1 (6 bases). The germline V gene has CDR1 LGHDT and CDR2 YNNKEL (reference sequence). The CDR3 runs 16 residues. Trimming took 4 bases from V and 8 from J, leaving 23 bases between them.

CDR3 sequence reads: CAWSASTSHYTF. As DNA, the CDR3 is TGTGCCTGGAGTGCTTCGACTTCCCACTACACCTTC. The V and J genes are TRBV30 and TRBJ1-2; no clear D. CDR1 is GTSNPN and CDR2 is SVGIG in the germline V gene (reference sequence). The CDR3 length is 12 residues. Trimming took 1 base from V and 10 from J, leaving 13 bases between them.

Only one count was recorded for this clone. The genes are TRBV28 and TRBJ1-1; 8 bases are shared with TRBD1. CDR1 and CDR2 from the germline V gene are MDHEN and SYDVKM. The CDR3 length is 15 residues. The J segment lost 5 bases and the V segment lost 5 bases, leaving 10 bases of the junction unmatched. The CDR3 DNA follows: TGTGCCAGCAGTCGGGGGGCAACAGGGGGGACTGAAGCTTTCTTT. This codes for CASSRGATGGTEAFF.